The rows below give T cell receptor beta chains drawn from one sample of a study of shared clonotypes between healthy human individuals. TCRdb keeps only in-frame clones here, not all; method: immunoSEQ multiplex PCR. The repertoire consists of 980,000 or so clones, with 70% to 85% occurring once and the leading ten covering around 1.4%. The sequenced sample was memory CD4+ T cells sorted from blood. All receptors derive from a man aged 18 to 30 in good health. Each CDR3 is given with its conserved first and last residue. Fields, in order: CDR3 protein, CDR3 DNA, D gene, V gene, clone size, J gene. The D gene is left open where the match is weak. The size field is filled for only some rows; it gives once, few, many or a size class.

CDR3aa: CASSLGGRGNQPQHF
CDR3nt: TGTGCCAGCAGCTTAGGTGGAAGGGGCAATCAGCCCCAGCATTTT
d_gene: NA
v_gene: TRBV7-2
abundance: NA
j_gene: TRBJ1-5

CDR3aa: CASSYLGANYGYTF
CDR3nt: TGTGCCAGCAGTTACTTGGGAGCTAACTATGGCTACACCTTC
d_gene: NA
v_gene: TRBV6-5
abundance: once
j_gene: TRBJ1-2

CDR3aa: CASSEQLPLNYGYTF
CDR3nt: TGCGCCAGCAGTGAGCAGCTCCCCCTTAACTATGGCTACACCTTC
d_gene: NA
v_gene: TRBV10-2
abundance: NA
j_gene: TRBJ1-2

CDR3aa: CASSYSGRGSYEQYF
CDR3nt: TGTGCCAGCAGTTACAGTGGGCGGGGTTCCTACGAGCAGTACTTC
d_gene: NA
v_gene: TRBV6-5
abundance: few
j_gene: TRBJ2-7

CDR3aa: CASSQGTGSMGSYNSPLHF
CDR3nt: TGCGCCAGCAGCCAGGGGACAGGGAGTATGGGGTCATATAATTCACCCCTCCACTTT
d_gene: TRBD1
v_gene: TRBV4-3
abundance: once
j_gene: TRBJ1-6

CDR3aa: CAWTRGRGELFF
CDR3nt: TGTGCCTGGACCAGGGGGCGCGGGGAGCTGTTTTTT
d_gene: TRBD1
v_gene: TRBV30
abundance: NA
j_gene: TRBJ2-2

CDR3aa: CASSMRGGEETQYF
CDR3nt: TGTGCCAGTAGTATGAGGGGAGGGGAAGAGACCCAGTACTTC
d_gene: TRBD2
v_gene: TRBV19
abundance: NA
j_gene: TRBJ2-5

CDR3aa: CASSSLTEAFF
CDR3nt: TGTGCCAGCAGTAGCCTGACTGAAGCTTTCTTT
d_gene: NA
v_gene: TRBV28
abundance: NA
j_gene: TRBJ1-1

CDR3aa: CASSWGGAEGTF
CDR3nt: TGTGCCAGCAGCTGGGGGGGCGCGGAAGGGACCTTC
d_gene: NA
v_gene: TRBV7-2
abundance: many
j_gene: TRBJ1-2

CDR3aa: CASSLTYEQYF
CDR3nt: TGTGCCAGCAGTTTGACCTACGAGCAGTACTTC
d_gene: NA
v_gene: TRBV28
abundance: few
j_gene: TRBJ2-7

CDR3aa: CASSFIQGAGYEQYF
CDR3nt: TGTGCCAGCAGCTTTATCCAGGGGGCCGGGTACGAGCAGTACTTC
d_gene: TRBD1
v_gene: TRBV7-2
abundance: NA
j_gene: TRBJ2-7

CDR3aa: CASRSPSGVYEQYF
CDR3nt: TGTGCCAGCAGATCCCCCAGTGGCGTCTACGAGCAGTACTTC
d_gene: NA
v_gene: TRBV6-6
abundance: NA
j_gene: TRBJ2-7

CDR3aa: CASSSSGGANEQFF
CDR3nt: TGTGCCAGCAGCTCTAGCGGGGGGGCCAATGAGCAGTTCTTC
d_gene: TRBD2
v_gene: TRBV6-6
abundance: few
j_gene: TRBJ2-1

CDR3aa: CASSRTGTTEYEQYF
CDR3nt: TGTGCCAGCAGCCGCACCGGGACTACCGAATACGAGCAGTACTTC
d_gene: TRBD2
v_gene: TRBV5-4
abundance: NA
j_gene: TRBJ2-7

CDR3aa: CASGREAGQGAQYF
CDR3nt: TGTGCTAGTGGGCGGGAGGCGGGACAGGGCGCGCAGTACTTC
d_gene: NA
v_gene: TRBV12-5
abundance: once
j_gene: TRBJ2-7

CDR3aa: CASSPREGQNEQFF
CDR3nt: TGTGCCAGCAGCCCCCGGGAGGGCCAAAATGAGCAGTTCTTC
d_gene: TRBD2
v_gene: TRBV5-4
abundance: few
j_gene: TRBJ2-1

CDR3aa: CASSLGDPVAKNIQYF
CDR3nt: TGCGCCAGCAGCTTGGGGGACCCTGTCGCCAAAAACATTCAGTACTTC
d_gene: NA
v_gene: TRBV5-1
abundance: NA
j_gene: TRBJ2-4

CDR3aa: CASSRRQGTDTQYF
CDR3nt: TGTGCCAGCAGCCGGAGACAGGGGACAGATACGCAGTATTTT
d_gene: TRBD1
v_gene: TRBV6-5
abundance: NA
j_gene: TRBJ2-3

CDR3aa: CASSLNQGGTGELFF
CDR3nt: TGCGCCAGCAGCTTGAATCAGGGCGGGACCGGGGAGCTGTTTTTT
d_gene: NA
v_gene: TRBV5-1
abundance: NA
j_gene: TRBJ2-2

CDR3aa: CASSEGQGRQPQHF
CDR3nt: TGTGCCAGCAGTGAAGGGCAGGGGCGCCAGCCCCAGCATTTT
d_gene: NA
v_gene: TRBV2
abundance: NA
j_gene: TRBJ1-5

CDR3aa: CASSPKRANYGYTF
CDR3nt: TGTGCCAGCAGCCCAAAGAGGGCTAACTATGGCTACACCTTC
d_gene: NA
v_gene: TRBV9
abundance: NA
j_gene: TRBJ1-2

CDR3aa: CAISGQTGGNTGELFF
CDR3nt: TGTGCCATCAGTGGACAGACAGGGGGCAACACCGGGGAGCTGTTTTTT
d_gene: TRBD1
v_gene: TRBV10-3
abundance: many
j_gene: TRBJ2-2

CDR3aa: CASSFGGDRKNQPQHF
CDR3nt: TGTGCCAGCAGCTTCGGGGGAGACCGCAAGAATCAGCCCCAGCATTTT
d_gene: NA
v_gene: TRBV5-6
abundance: few
j_gene: TRBJ1-5

CDR3aa: CAFTLPDTKNIQYF
CDR3nt: TGTGCCTTCACATTACCCGACACCAAAAACATTCAGTACTTC
d_gene: NA
v_gene: TRBV30
abundance: once
j_gene: TRBJ2-4

CDR3aa: CASSVGQGSTDTQYF
CDR3nt: TGCGCCAGCAGCGTGGGACAGGGAAGCACAGATACGCAGTATTTT
d_gene: TRBD1
v_gene: TRBV5-1
abundance: NA
j_gene: TRBJ2-3

CDR3aa: CASSLFGTEYNEQFF
CDR3nt: TGTGCCAGCAGCTTGTTCGGGACAGAGTACAATGAGCAGTTCTTC
d_gene: TRBD1
v_gene: TRBV5-4
abundance: NA
j_gene: TRBJ2-1

CDR3aa: CASSIQQGNNEQFF
CDR3nt: TGTGCCAGCAGCATTCAACAGGGAAACAATGAGCAGTTCTTC
d_gene: NA
v_gene: TRBV11-2
abundance: NA
j_gene: TRBJ2-1

CDR3aa: CAISETRDQETQYF
CDR3nt: TGTGCCATCAGTGAAACGAGGGACCAAGAGACCCAGTACTTC
d_gene: NA
v_gene: TRBV10-3
abundance: once
j_gene: TRBJ2-5

CDR3aa: CASSPPGQGGTDTQYF
CDR3nt: TGTGCCAGCAGTCCGCCTGGACAGGGAGGGACAGATACGCAGTATTTT
d_gene: NA
v_gene: TRBV28
abundance: NA
j_gene: TRBJ2-3

CDR3aa: CASSLGRAAVGKLFF
CDR3nt: TGTGCCAGCAGTTTGGGAAGGGCGGCGGTGGGAAAACTGTTTTTT
d_gene: NA
v_gene: TRBV27
abundance: many
j_gene: TRBJ1-4

CDR3aa: CASSPPGTGNYGYTF
CDR3nt: TGTGCCAGCTCACCACCCGGGACGGGCAACTATGGCTACACCTTC
d_gene: NA
v_gene: TRBV18
abundance: NA
j_gene: TRBJ1-2

CDR3aa: CASSLVLMETQYF
CDR3nt: TGTGCCAGCAGCTTAGTCTTAATGGAGACCCAGTACTTC
d_gene: NA
v_gene: TRBV7-2
abundance: once
j_gene: TRBJ2-5

CDR3aa: CASASQGSNVLTF
CDR3nt: TGTGCCAGCGCAAGCCAGGGAAGCAACGTCCTGACTTTC
d_gene: NA
v_gene: TRBV9
abundance: few
j_gene: TRBJ2-6

CDR3aa: CASSSDRVYGYTF
CDR3nt: TGTGCCAGCAGCAGCGACAGGGTCTATGGCTACACCTTC
d_gene: TRBD1
v_gene: TRBV5-6
abundance: NA
j_gene: TRBJ1-2

CDR3aa: CASSLGGPQDTQYF
CDR3nt: TGCGCCAGCAGCTTGGGGGGCCCCCAAGATACGCAGTATTTT
d_gene: NA
v_gene: TRBV5-1
abundance: NA
j_gene: TRBJ2-3

CDR3aa: CASSGLAHEQYF
CDR3nt: TGTGCCAGCAGCGGACTAGCCCACGAGCAGTACTTC
d_gene: TRBD2
v_gene: TRBV7-9
abundance: NA
j_gene: TRBJ2-7

CDR3aa: CASSLGGSNNQPQHF
CDR3nt: TGTGCCAGCAGCTTGGGGGGTTCGAACAATCAGCCCCAGCATTTT
d_gene: NA
v_gene: TRBV7-8
abundance: NA
j_gene: TRBJ1-5

CDR3aa: CSASRGSNYGYTF
CDR3nt: TGCAGCGCAAGCAGGGGCTCAAACTATGGCTACACCTTC
d_gene: NA
v_gene: TRBV29-1
abundance: NA
j_gene: TRBJ1-2

CDR3aa: CAWSEGIGGNTIYF
CDR3nt: TGTGCCTGGAGTGAGGGGATTGGAGGAAACACCATATATTTT
d_gene: NA
v_gene: TRBV30
abundance: NA
j_gene: TRBJ1-3

CDR3aa: CAWSFGQFTDTQYF
CDR3nt: TGTGCCTGGAGTTTTGGACAGTTCACAGATACGCAGTATTTT
d_gene: NA
v_gene: TRBV30
abundance: few
j_gene: TRBJ2-3

CDR3aa: CASSAAGDSPADTQYF
CDR3nt: TGCGCCAGCAGCGCCGCTGGGGACAGTCCGGCAGATACGCAGTATTTT
d_gene: TRBD1
v_gene: TRBV5-1
abundance: NA
j_gene: TRBJ2-3

CDR3aa: CASSDRGINTGELFF
CDR3nt: TGTGCCAGCTCTGACAGGGGGATTAACACCGGGGAGCTGTTTTTT
d_gene: TRBD1
v_gene: TRBV19
abundance: NA
j_gene: TRBJ2-2

CDR3aa: CASSSLTGSSNQPQHF
CDR3nt: TGTGCCAGCAGTTCCTTGACAGGTTCTAGCAATCAGCCCCAGCATTTT
d_gene: NA
v_gene: TRBV27
abundance: NA
j_gene: TRBJ1-5

CDR3aa: CSALRSPEAFF
CDR3nt: TGCAGTGCCCTCCGGAGTCCTGAAGCTTTCTTT
d_gene: NA
v_gene: TRBV20-1
abundance: few
j_gene: TRBJ1-1

CDR3aa: CASRVGKPGNTIYF
CDR3nt: TGTGCCAGCAGGGTAGGGAAACCTGGAAACACCATATATTTT
d_gene: NA
v_gene: TRBV2
abundance: NA
j_gene: TRBJ1-3

CDR3aa: CASSNSGRANEKLFF
CDR3nt: TGTGCCAGCAGTAATTCAGGGAGGGCTAATGAAAAACTGTTTTTT
d_gene: NA
v_gene: TRBV2
abundance: NA
j_gene: TRBJ1-4

CDR3aa: CASRRGLLADLNSDTQYF
CDR3nt: TGTGCCAGCAGGAGAGGCCTGCTAGCGGACCTCAATTCAGATACGCAGTATTTT
d_gene: TRBD2
v_gene: TRBV2
abundance: NA
j_gene: TRBJ2-3

CDR3aa: CASSSRGNTGELFF
CDR3nt: TGCGCCAGCAGCTCTAGGGGGAACACCGGGGAGCTGTTTTTT
d_gene: NA
v_gene: TRBV5-1
abundance: NA
j_gene: TRBJ2-2

CDR3aa: CASSLQSSRRGEQFF
CDR3nt: TGTGCCAGCAGCTTACAGAGCAGTCGCCGTGGTGAGCAGTTCTTC
d_gene: NA
v_gene: TRBV7-9
abundance: NA
j_gene: TRBJ2-1

CDR3aa: CASSPQGVWETQYF
CDR3nt: TGTGCCAGCTCACCGCAAGGGGTCTGGGAGACCCAGTACTTC
d_gene: NA
v_gene: TRBV18
abundance: NA
j_gene: TRBJ2-5

CDR3aa: CASSPGLEIPLGFF
CDR3nt: TGCGCCAGCAGCCCGGGACTAGAAATACCCCTCGGATTCTTC
d_gene: TRBD2
v_gene: TRBV4-3
abundance: few
j_gene: TRBJ2-1

CDR3aa: CASSLSTGKTQPQHF
CDR3nt: TGCGCCAGCAGCTTGAGTACAGGGAAGACTCAGCCCCAGCATTTT
d_gene: NA
v_gene: TRBV5-1
abundance: NA
j_gene: TRBJ1-5

CDR3aa: CASKYGVRETQYF
CDR3nt: TGTGCCAGCAAGTATGGTGTTCGGGAGACCCAGTACTTC
d_gene: NA
v_gene: TRBV25-1
abundance: NA
j_gene: TRBJ2-5

CDR3aa: CASSLSSTGGVGTQYF
CDR3nt: TGTGCCAGCAGTTTATCAAGTACCGGGGGCGTTGGGACCCAGTACTTC
d_gene: NA
v_gene: TRBV27
abundance: NA
j_gene: TRBJ2-5

CDR3aa: CASSVGTSGNIAYEQYF
CDR3nt: TGCGCCAGCAGCGTGGGGACTAGCGGGAATATTGCCTACGAGCAGTACTTC
d_gene: TRBD2
v_gene: TRBV5-1
abundance: NA
j_gene: TRBJ2-7

CDR3aa: CASSQAGTLNTDTQYF
CDR3nt: TGCGCCAGCAGCCAAGCGGGAACGCTCAACACAGATACGCAGTATTTT
d_gene: NA
v_gene: TRBV4-3
abundance: NA
j_gene: TRBJ2-3

CDR3aa: CASSPSGQSGGYTF
CDR3nt: TGTGCCAGCAGCCCTTCGGGACAGAGTGGTGGCTACACCTTC
d_gene: TRBD1
v_gene: TRBV5-6
abundance: few
j_gene: TRBJ1-2